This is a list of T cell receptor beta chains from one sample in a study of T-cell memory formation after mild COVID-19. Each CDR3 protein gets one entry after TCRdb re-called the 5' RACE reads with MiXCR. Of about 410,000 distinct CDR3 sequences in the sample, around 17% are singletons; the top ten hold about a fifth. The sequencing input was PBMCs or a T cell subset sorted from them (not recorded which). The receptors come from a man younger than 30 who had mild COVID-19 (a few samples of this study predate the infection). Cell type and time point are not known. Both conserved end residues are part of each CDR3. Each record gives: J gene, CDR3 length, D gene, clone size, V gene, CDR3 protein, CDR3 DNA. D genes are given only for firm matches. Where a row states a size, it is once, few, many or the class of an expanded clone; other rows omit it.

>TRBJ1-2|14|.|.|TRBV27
CASSLSDLGDGYTF
TGTGCCAGCAGTTTGTCGGACCTAGGGGATGGCTACACCTTC
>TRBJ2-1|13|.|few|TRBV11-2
CASSPGQVIGQFF
TGTGCCAGCAGCCCCGGGCAGGTTATAGGGCAGTTCTTC
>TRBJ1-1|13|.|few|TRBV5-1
CASRPMEGTEAFF
TGCGCCAGCAGACCGATGGAGGGCACTGAAGCTTTCTTT
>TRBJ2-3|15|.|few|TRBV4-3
CASSQDQVGPDTQYF
TGCGCCAGCAGCCAAGACCAGGTCGGCCCAGATACGCAGTATTTT
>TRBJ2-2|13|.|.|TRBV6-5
CASSYGEAGELFF
TGTGCCAGCAGTTATGGCGAGGCCGGGGAGCTGTTTTTT
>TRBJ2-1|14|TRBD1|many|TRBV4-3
CASSPGTGWNEQFF
TGCGCCAGCAGCCCCGGGACAGGGTGGAATGAGCAGTTCTTC
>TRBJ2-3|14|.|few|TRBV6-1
CASSEGWSTDTQYF
TGTGCCAGCAGTGAAGGATGGTCCACAGATACGCAGTATTTT
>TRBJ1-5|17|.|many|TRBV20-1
CSARGGGGTNSNQPQHF
TGCAGTGCTAGAGGAGGGGGGGGGACGAATAGCAATCAGCCCCAGCATTTT
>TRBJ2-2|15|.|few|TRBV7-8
CASSQRATNTGELFF
TGTGCCAGCAGTCAACGAGCGACCAACACCGGGGAGCTGTTTTTT
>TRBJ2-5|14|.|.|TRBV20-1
CSAPRVGLQETQYF
TGCAGTGCTCCGCGGGTGGGTCTCCAAGAGACCCAGTACTTC
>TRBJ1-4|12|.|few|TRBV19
CASSIGYEKLFF
TGTGCCAGTAGTATTGGATATGAAAAACTGTTTTTT
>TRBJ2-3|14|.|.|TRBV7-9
CASSLFSAGDTQYF
TGTGCCAGCAGCTTATTTTCGGCCGGTGATACGCAGTATTTT
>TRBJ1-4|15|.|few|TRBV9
CASSVGQNTREQLFF
TGTGCCAGCAGCGTCGGACAGAATACGAGGGAGCAACTGTTTTTT
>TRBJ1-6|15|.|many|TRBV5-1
CASSLVSGSESPLHF
TGCGCCAGCAGCTTGGTTTCAGGGTCGGAATCACCCCTCCACTTT
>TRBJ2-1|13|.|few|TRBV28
CASSLWGLNEQFF
TGTGCCAGCAGTTTATGGGGCCTAAATGAGCAGTTCTTC
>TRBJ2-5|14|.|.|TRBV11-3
CASSSAGVEETQYF
TGTGCCAGCAGCTCCGCAGGAGTCGAGGAGACCCAGTACTTC
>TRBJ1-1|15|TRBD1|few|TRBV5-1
CASSPPLQGNTEAFF
TGCGCCAGCAGCCCCCCTCTACAGGGGAATACTGAAGCTTTCTTT
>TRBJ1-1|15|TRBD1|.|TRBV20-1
CSVITGGQGNTEAFF
TGCAGTGTCATAACAGGGGGCCAGGGGAACACTGAAGCTTTCTTT
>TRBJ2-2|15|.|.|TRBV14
CASSLEETNTGELFF
TGTGCCAGCAGCCTCGAGGAGACCAACACCGGGGAGCTGTTTTTT
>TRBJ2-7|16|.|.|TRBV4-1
CASSQETRGGGYEQYF
TGCGCCAGCAGCCAAGAAACCCGGGGTGGGGGCTACGAGCAGTACTTC
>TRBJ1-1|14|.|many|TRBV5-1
CASSETRGRTEAFF
TGCGCCAGCAGCGAAACTCGAGGGAGGACTGAAGCTTTCTTT
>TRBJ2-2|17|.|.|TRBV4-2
CASSQDHLRGISGELFF
TGTGCCAGCAGCCAAGACCATTTAAGAGGGATCTCCGGGGAGCTGTTTTTT
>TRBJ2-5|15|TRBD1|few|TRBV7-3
CASSPGTGGYETQYF
TGTGCCAGCAGCCCCGGGACAGGGGGCTATGAGACCCAGTACTTC
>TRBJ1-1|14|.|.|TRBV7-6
CASSVTAGGTEAFF
TGTGCCAGCAGCGTGACCGCGGGGGGCACTGAAGCTTTCTTT
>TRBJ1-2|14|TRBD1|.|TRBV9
CASSAQGGNYGYTF
TGTGCCAGCAGCGCCCAGGGGGGGAACTATGGCTACACCTTC
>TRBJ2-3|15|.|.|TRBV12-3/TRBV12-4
CASSRDGGGSDTQYF
TGTGCCAGCAGCCGAGACGGGGGAGGATCAGATACGCAGTATTTT
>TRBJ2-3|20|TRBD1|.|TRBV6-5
CASSYSIDPPSGTGKDTQYF
TGTGCCAGCAGTTACTCGATTGATCCGCCCTCCGGGACAGGGAAAGATACGCAGTATTTT
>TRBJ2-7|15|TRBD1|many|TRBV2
CASSPLPGGSYEQYF
TGTGCCAGCAGTCCTTTGCCAGGGGGATCCTACGAGCAGTACTTC
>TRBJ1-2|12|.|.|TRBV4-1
CASSQLGYGYTF
TGCGCCAGCAGCCAACTTGGGTATGGCTACACCTTC
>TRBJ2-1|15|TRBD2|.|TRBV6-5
CASSETSGGAVEQFF
TGTGCCAGCAGCGAAACTAGCGGGGGGGCTGTTGAGCAGTTCTTC
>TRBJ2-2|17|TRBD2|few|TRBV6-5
CASSFPSAGGPAGELFF
TGTGCCAGCAGTTTTCCCTCAGCGGGGGGGCCGGCCGGGGAGCTGTTTTTT
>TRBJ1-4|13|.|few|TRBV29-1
CSGSRSTNEKLFF
TGCAGCGGTTCTCGCTCAACTAATGAAAAACTGTTTTTT
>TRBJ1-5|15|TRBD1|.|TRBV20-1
CSARVGGASGQPQHF
TGCAGTGCTAGAGTAGGGGGCGCGTCGGGTCAGCCCCAGCATTTT